A single sample is the source of the 30 T cell receptor beta chains below, sequenced in a study of T cell clones after liver transplantation. The assay was immunoSEQ multiplex PCR, and TCRdb's table has in-frame clones only and misses some. The table lists under 85,000 clones, over 70% of them singletons, with about 0.79% in the top ten. This material consisted of CD4+ T cells from blood, taken 12 months after liver transplant. The receptors stem from a human patient who received a liver transplant. Some T cells may possibly be graft donor cells.

This clone was detected only a few times. The chain has TRBV6-6 and TRBJ2-3, with D possibly being TRBD2 (6 bases). This CDR3 region has 15 residues. Germline V lookup: CDR1 MNHNY, CDR2 SVGAGI (reference sequence). The germline V and J ends were trimmed by 4 bases and 2 bases, with 13 bases remaining between them. The CDR3 coding sequence is TGTGCCAGCAGTTTTCCGGGACTCCCCACAGATACGCAGTATTTT. Translated: CASSFPGLPTDTQYF.

The chain links TRBV7-2 to TRBJ1-5; D is unresolved. Trimming took off 2 bases at V and 7 bases at J, with 9 bases between the two ends. The CDR3 covers 13 residues. Germline V gene sequence: CDR1 SGHTA, CDR2 FQGNSA. CDR3 loop: CASSLQLEQPQHF. The CDR3 nucleotides read TGTGCCAGCAGCTTACAATTGGAGCAGCCCCAGCATTTT. Using reference TRBV7-2 and TRBJ1-5 for the parts outside the CDR3, the full variable domain is GAGVSQSPSNKVTEKGKDVELRCDPISGHTALYWYRQSLGQGLEFLIYFQGNSAPDKSGLPSDRFSAERTGGSVSTLTIQRTQQEDSAVYLCASSLQLEQPQHFGDGTRLSIL.

This clone has a single count. This chain uses TRBV2 with TRBJ1-4, with TRBD1 matching 8 bases. Germline V gene lookup returns CDR1 SNHLY and CDR2 FYNNEI. This CDR3 comprises 14 residues. The V segment lost 6 bases and the J segment 3 bases; nucleotides outside the gene matches: 3. CDR3 nucleotide sequence: TGTGCCAGCAGCCGACAGGGGTCTAATGAAAAACTGTTTTTT. It codes for CASSRQGSNEKLFF.

This chain links TRBV5-1 with TRBJ1-3; D remains ambiguous. This CDR3 comprises 15 residues. CDR1 SGHRS and CDR2 YFSETQ come from the germline V gene. V shed 1 base and J shed 6 bases, with 14 bases lying between them. CDR3 in amino acids: CASSLWPGSENTIYF. CDR3 sequence (DNA): TGCGCCAGCAGCTTGTGGCCGGGCTCAGAAAACACCATATATTTT. Drawing the rest from reference TRBV5-1 and TRBJ1-3, the complete variable domain is KAGVTQTPRYLIKTRGQQVTLSCSPISGHRSVSWYQQTPGQGLQFLFEYFSETQRNKGNFPGRFSGRQFSNSRSEMNVSTLELGDSALYLCASSLWPGSENTIYFGEGSWLTVV.

The CDR3 loop is CASRPTGSNQPQHF. The CDR3, as DNA: TGTGCCAGCAGACCGACAGGGAGCAATCAGCCCCAGCATTTT. V gene TRBV28 combines with J gene TRBJ1-5; TRBD1 agrees at 7 bases. V was clipped by 6 bases and J by 1 base; unmatched bases: 3. Germline-derived CDR1 and CDR2 are MDHEN and SYDVKM. The CDR3 contains 14 residues.

The chain joins TRBV28 to TRBJ2-5; the D gene is possibly TRBD1 (6 bases). CDR3 length: 13 residues. Between the trimmed V and J ends, which lost 6 bases and 4 bases, there was a span of 12 bases. Germline values: CDR1 MDHEN, CDR2 SYDVKM. DNA of the CDR3: TGTGCCAGCAGGGAAGGACAGAGAGAGACCCAGTACTTC. Protein sequence: CASREGQRETQYF.

The J gene is TRBJ1-5, the V gene TRBV28; D not certain. CDR3 length equals 12 residues. CDR1 and CDR2 from the germline V gene are MDHEN and SYDVKM. V was pared by 1 base and J by 10 bases, with 8 bases between. As DNA, the CDR3 is TGTGCCAGCAGTTTATTGGTGCCCCCCCAGCATTTT. It encodes CASSLLVPPQHF. Drawing the rest from reference TRBV28 and TRBJ1-5, the complete variable domain is DVKVTQSSRYLVKRTGEKVFLECVQDMDHENMFWYRQDPGLGLRLIYFSYDVKMKEKGDIPEGYSVSREKKERFSLILESASTNQTSMYLCASSLLVPPQHFGDGTRLSIL.

This chain links TRBV11-2 with TRBJ2-1; D is tentatively TRBD1 or TRBD2 (7 bases each). Trimming pared 1 base from V and 4 bases from J, leaving 11 bases between. The CDR3 contains 15 residues. Looked up from germline, CDR1 is SGHAT and CDR2 is FQNNGV. CDR3 sequence reads: CASSLAGGGYNEQFF. CDR3 DNA: TGTGCCAGCAGCTTAGCAGGGGGAGGGTACAATGAGCAGTTCTTC. The variable domain in full, completed from reference TRBV11-2 and TRBJ2-1, reads EAGVAQSPRYKIIEKRQSVAFWCNPISGHATLYWYQQILGQGPKLLIQFQNNGVVDDSQLPKDRFSAERLKGVDSTLKIQPAKLEDSAVYLCASSLAGGGYNEQFFGPGTRLTVL.

The chain has TRBV28 and TRBJ2-5; no clear D. The ends were cut back, 6 bases at V and 1 base at J, with 9 bases in the middle. Germline-derived CDR1 and CDR2 are MDHEN and SYDVKM. The CDR3 length is 13 residues. The CDR3 spells CASSPHSQETQYF. As DNA, the CDR3 is TGTGCCAGCAGCCCCCACAGCCAAGAGACCCAGTACTTC.

The chain combines TRBV28 with TRBJ2-1, with TRBD2 identical over 7 bases. V gave up 7 bases and J gave up 0 bases; unmatched junction bases: 6. The CDR3 has 15 amino acids. CDR1 MDHEN and CDR2 SYDVKM come from the germline V gene. The CDR3 protein is CASTYGGSSYNEQFF. DNA of the CDR3: TGTGCCAGCACTTACGGCGGGAGCTCCTACAATGAGCAGTTCTTC.

This clone showed up just a few times. The chain has TRBV7-3 and TRBJ1-1; no firm D call. CDR1 SGHTA and CDR2 FQGTGA come from the germline V gene. The CDR3 is 14 amino acids. The V gene lost 5 bases and the J gene lost 0 bases, with 10 bases spanning the gap. The CDR3 sequence is CASSPRHLNTEAFF. CDR3 coding DNA: TGTGCCAGCAGCCCCCGACATTTGAACACTGAAGCTTTCTTT.

CDR3 residues: CASSFTGQGAQKTQYF. DNA of the CDR3: TGTGCCAGCAGTTTCACGGGACAGGGGGCACAAAAGACCCAGTACTTC. This chain links TRBV28 with TRBJ2-5; 12 positions match TRBD1. After removal of 3 bases from V and 6 bases from J, the junction contained 8 bases not matched to a gene. Germline loops: CDR1 MDHEN, CDR2 SYDVKM. The CDR3 length is 16 residues.

The chain recombines TRBV29-1 with TRBJ2-3; D is perhaps TRBD2 (5 bases). Between the trimmed V and J ends, which lost 7 bases and 5 bases, there was a span of 10 bases. The CDR3 runs 11 residues. Germline V gives CDR1 SQVTM, CDR2 ANQGSEA. CDR3 region: CSAGELDTQYF. The DNA of the CDR3 is TGCAGCGCTGGGGAGTTAGATACGCAGTATTTT.

As DNA, the CDR3 is TGTGCCAGCAGCCAGGGACAGTTGAACACTGAAGCTTTCTTT. It is translated as CASSQGQLNTEAFF. The chain has TRBV14 and TRBJ1-1, with 7 bases matching TRBD1. The CDR3 is made up of 14 amino acids. The V gene's germline CDR1 is SGHDN and CDR2 FVKESK. V was clipped by 3 bases and J by 0 bases; unmatched bases: 1.

This clone showed up just a few times. The chain employs TRBV7-9 and TRBJ2-7; TRBD2 is a possible D gene (6 bases). Germline V gives CDR1 SEHNR, CDR2 FQNEAQ (reference sequence). V shed 2 bases and J shed 1 base, with 12 bases lying between them. The CDR3 is made up of 15 amino acids. This CDR3 reads CASSLSGLASYEQYF. CDR3 bases: TGTGCCAGCAGCTTATCGGGACTGGCATCCTACGAGCAGTACTTC.

J is TRBJ2-1 and V is TRBV27, with 9 positions matching TRBD1. The CDR3 has 16 residues. V shed 3 bases and J 9 bases; nucleotides not matched to a gene: 12. CDR1 and CDR2 (germline): MNHEY, SMNVEV (reference sequence). The chain's CDR3 is CASSFQGHRGQGEQFF. CDR3 DNA sequence: TGTGCCAGCAGTTTCCAAGGGCACAGGGGGCAGGGTGAGCAGTTCTTC.

The rearrangement uses TRBV7-3 and TRBJ2-5, with D perhaps matching TRBD2 (6 bases). Germline values: CDR1 SGHTA, CDR2 FQGTGA. The CDR3 covers 14 residues. Trimming removed 2 bases from V and 5 bases from J, with 12 bases in between. CDR3 loop: CASSLGSGSETQYF. For the CDR3, the DNA is TGTGCCAGCAGCTTAGGTTCCGGGAGCGAGACCCAGTACTTC.

This clone was seen a handful of times. This chain links TRBV6-5 with TRBJ2-5; either TRBD1 or TRBD2 may supply D (5 bases each). Looked up from germline, CDR1 is MNHEY and CDR2 is SVGAGI. The V gene lost 5 bases and the J gene lost 4 bases, with 11 bases spanning the gap. The CDR3 extends over 13 amino acids. CDR3 amino acids: CASSPRELETQYF. CDR3 nucleotides: TGTGCCAGCAGTCCCAGGGAGTTAGAGACCCAGTACTTC.

The chain has TRBV2 and TRBJ2-1, with D perhaps TRBD1 (7 bases). The germline V gene has CDR1 SNHLY and CDR2 FYNNEI. V was trimmed by 6 bases and J by 10 bases, leaving 25 bases between them. This CDR3 region has 16 residues. CDR3 DNA: TGTGCCAGCAGCAAGGGGGCTAGCGCCCCGAGATTGGAGCAGTTCTTC. It yields the protein CASSKGASAPRLEQFF.

The chain carries TRBV11-2 and TRBJ1-1; D might be TRBD1 (6 bases). The germline CDR1 and CDR2 sequences are SGHAT and FQNNGV. This CDR3 is 13 amino acids long. With 1 base removed from V and 6 bases from J, the gap between germline ends came to 9 bases. The CDR3 spells CASSLGQVSEAFF. The CDR3 DNA reads as TGTGCCAGCAGCTTAGGACAGGTCTCTGAAGCTTTCTTT.

Concerning this clone: An end of the junction differs from the germline gene, which may be a read error. In DNA form, the CDR3 reads TGTGCCAGCGGTTATTTAGCGGGAGCTAGCACAGATACGCAGTATTTT. Its translation is CASGYLAGASTDTQYF. The genes are TRBV6-5 and TRBJ2-3, with 9 bases lining up with TRBD2. In germline, CDR1 is MNHEY, CDR2 SVGAGI. The CDR3 is made up of 16 amino acids.

The chain joins TRBV7-2 to TRBJ2-1, with D possibly being TRBD2 (7 bases). Germline CDR1 SGHTA, CDR2 FQGNSA. The CDR3 extends over 18 amino acids. V shed 0 bases and J shed 2 bases, with 17 bases lying between them. CDR3 coding DNA: TGTGCCAGCAGCTTAGCCGATAGGGGGAGGGCCGCCTACAATGAGCAGTTCTTC. It yields the protein CASSLADRGRAAYNEQFF.

V gene TRBV27 combines with J gene TRBJ2-2; 7 nucleotides line up with TRBD2. The trim removed 2 bases at V and 5 bases at J, leaving 5 bases unmatched. In germline, CDR1 is MNHEY, CDR2 SMNVEV (reference sequence). The CDR3 is 15 amino acids. CDR3 DNA: TGTGCCAGCAGTTTACGAGTAGCGGGTACCGGGGAGCTGTTTTTT. Residues: CASSLRVAGTGELFF.

This chain links TRBV19 with TRBJ2-1; 11 nucleotides line up with TRBD2. Germline-derived CDR1 and CDR2 are LNHDA and SQIVND (reference sequence). Losses at the gene ends were 6 bases for V and 9 bases for J; bases not matched to a gene: 7. This CDR3 is built from 14 residues. The CDR3 sequence is CASREGLAVTEQFF. The CDR3 DNA sequence: TGTGCCAGTAGGGAGGGACTAGCGGTTACTGAGCAGTTCTTC.

This sequence joins TRBV15 and TRBJ2-3, with 8 bases identical to TRBD1. Unmatched junction bases numbered 13, after V lost 5 bases and J lost 6 bases. Germline V gene lookup returns CDR1 LNHNV and CDR2 YYDKDF (reference sequence). The CDR3 extends over 16 amino acids. The CDR3 spells CATSRLGTGARDTQYF. Written as DNA, the CDR3 is TGTGCCACCAGCCGACTCGGGACAGGAGCCCGGGATACGCAGTATTTT.

The V gene is TRBV4-1, the J gene TRBJ2-7; 8 positions agree with TRBD1. This CDR3 is 15 amino acids long. Germline CDR1 reads MGHRA; CDR2 reads YSYEKL. V dropped 1 base and J dropped 8; count of bases not matched to a gene: 10. This CDR3 reads CASSQAGTGLPQQYF. In DNA form, the CDR3 reads TGCGCCAGCAGCCAAGCCGGGACAGGCCTACCTCAGCAGTACTTC.

This clone has only a few counts. The V gene is TRBV30, the J gene TRBJ2-5, with TRBD1 matching 8 bases. Unmatched junction bases numbered 8, after V lost 6 bases and J lost 5 bases. The germline gives CDR1 GTSNPN, CDR2 SVGIG (reference sequence). The CDR3 contains 13 residues. The CDR3 DNA is TGTGCCTGTTCTCGGACAGGGAGGGAGACCCAGTACTTC. Translation: CACSRTGRETQYF. Filled out from reference TRBV30 and TRBJ2-5, the complete variable domain reads SQTIHQWPATLVQPVGSPLSLECTVEGTSNPNLYWYRQAAGRGLQLLFYSVGIGQISSEVPQNLSASRPQDRQFILSSKKLLLSDSGFYLCACSRTGRETQYFGPGTRLLVL.

This chain joins TRBV27 and TRBJ1-1, with D perhaps TRBD1 (5 bases). V was cut by 5 bases and J by 1 base, with 11 bases left in between. This CDR3 has 14 amino acids. The germline V gene encodes CDR1 MNHEY and CDR2 SMNVEV (reference sequence). The CDR3 DNA sequence: TGTGCCAGCAGTCTCACTAGGGGGAACACTGAAGCTTTCTTT. Protein sequence: CASSLTRGNTEAFF.

In its sample, this clone was seen once. The chain uses TRBV18 and TRBJ2-1, with 12 bases that match TRBD2. CDR3 length: 16 residues. Germline-derived CDR1 and CDR2 are KGHSH and LQKENI. V lost 1 base, J lost 7 bases, and 5 bases stayed unmatched. This chain's CDR3 is CASSPRLAGGGNEQFF. The CDR3 region has the DNA TGTGCCAGCTCACCACGTCTAGCGGGAGGGGGTAATGAGCAGTTCTTC.

This clone was detected only a few times. This CDR3 reads CASSLEGGRGNEQFF. CDR3 bases: TGCGCCAGCAGCTTGGAGGGGGGGCGCGGCAATGAGCAGTTCTTC. V usage is TRBV5-1 and J usage is TRBJ2-1, with a weak D call TRBD2 (7 bases). The germline V gene has CDR1 SGHRS and CDR2 YFSETQ. The CDR3 is 15 amino acids. Trimming took off 0 bases at V and 6 bases at J, with 13 bases between the two ends. Supplemented by reference TRBV5-1 and TRBJ2-1, the full variable domain reads KAGVTQTPRYLIKTRGQQVTLSCSPISGHRSVSWYQQTPGQGLQFLFEYFSETQRNKGNFPGRFSGRQFSNSRSEMNVSTLELGDSALYLCASSLEGGRGNEQFFGPGTRLTVL.